The clone carrying this T cell receptor (beta chain) was seen a few times. What it binds is unknown. This record belongs to a study of T cells in Graves' hyperthyroidism and ophthalmopathy. From RNA transcripts, TCR beta CDR3 regions were amplified. HTBI primers drove first-round RT-PCR of the TCR CDR3. TCRdb recomputed calls from the multiplex PCR reads with MiXCR, one row per CDR3 protein. The table includes a few hundred thousand distinct CDR3 sequences, more than 15% detected once. Overall study results and limits: In simple terms, a model built on 13 V-J features told ophthalmopathy apart from stable hyperthyroidism.

The sequenced sample was blood. The sequence was collected from a woman in her twenties or thirties with Graves' hyperthyroidism.

The CDR3 bases are TGCGCCAGCAGCTTGGAAGGTAGCGGGAGGGCCCCCAAAAACATTCAGTACTTC. It yields the protein CASSLEGSGRAPKNIQYF. V is TRBV5-1 and J is TRBJ2-4; 11 bases fit TRBD2. Germline values: CDR1 SGHRS, CDR2 YFSETQ. The CDR3 spans 18 residues. Trimming cost V 0 bases and J 2 bases; bases outside gene matches: 7.